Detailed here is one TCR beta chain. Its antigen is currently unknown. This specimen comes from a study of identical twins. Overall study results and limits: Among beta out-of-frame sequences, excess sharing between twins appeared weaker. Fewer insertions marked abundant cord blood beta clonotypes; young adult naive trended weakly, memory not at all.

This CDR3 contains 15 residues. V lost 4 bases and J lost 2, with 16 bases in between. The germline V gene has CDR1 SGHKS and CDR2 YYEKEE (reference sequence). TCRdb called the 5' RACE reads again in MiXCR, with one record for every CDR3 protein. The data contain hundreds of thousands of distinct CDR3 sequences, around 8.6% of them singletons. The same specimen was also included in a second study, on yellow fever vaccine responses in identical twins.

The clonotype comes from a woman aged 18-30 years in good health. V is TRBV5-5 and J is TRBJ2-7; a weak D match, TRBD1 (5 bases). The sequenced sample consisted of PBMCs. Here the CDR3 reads CASSPDGKGTYEQYF. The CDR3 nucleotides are TGTGCCAGCAGCCCGGACGGAAAGGGGACCTACGAGCAGTACTTC.